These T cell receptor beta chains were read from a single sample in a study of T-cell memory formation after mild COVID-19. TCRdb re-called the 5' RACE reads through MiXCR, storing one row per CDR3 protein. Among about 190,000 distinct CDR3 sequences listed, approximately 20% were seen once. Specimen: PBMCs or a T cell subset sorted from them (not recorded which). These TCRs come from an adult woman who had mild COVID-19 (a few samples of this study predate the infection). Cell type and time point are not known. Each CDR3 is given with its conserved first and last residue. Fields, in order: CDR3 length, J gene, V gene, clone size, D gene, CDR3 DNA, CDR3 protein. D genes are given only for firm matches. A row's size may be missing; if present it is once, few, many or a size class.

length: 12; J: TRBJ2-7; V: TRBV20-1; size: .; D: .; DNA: TGCAGTGCTAGAGATCGGCATCGCGAGCAGTACTTC; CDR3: CSARDRHREQYF
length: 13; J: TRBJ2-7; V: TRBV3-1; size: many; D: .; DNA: TGTGCCAGCAGCCTACGGAGCTCCTACGAGCAGTACTTC; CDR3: CASSLRSSYEQYF
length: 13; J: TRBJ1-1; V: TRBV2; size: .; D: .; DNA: TGTGCCACCCTACGGAACATGAACACTGAAGCTTTCTTT; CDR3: CATLRNMNTEAFF
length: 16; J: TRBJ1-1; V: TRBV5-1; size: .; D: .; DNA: TGCGCCAGCAGCGTACCGACGGACTCAAGGAACACTGAAGCTTTCTTT; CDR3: CASSVPTDSRNTEAFF
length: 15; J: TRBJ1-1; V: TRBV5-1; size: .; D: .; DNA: TGCGCCAGCAGCTTGAGTCCTGCTACGGAACTAGAAGCTTTCTTT; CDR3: CASSLSPATELEAFF
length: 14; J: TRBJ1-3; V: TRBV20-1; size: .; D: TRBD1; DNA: TGCAGTGCCTCGACAGGGGGGTCTGGAAACACCATATATTTT; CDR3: CSASTGGSGNTIYF
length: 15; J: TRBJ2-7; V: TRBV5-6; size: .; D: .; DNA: TGTGCCAGCAGCTCCGCCCCCGGCTTGACCTACGAGCAGTACTTC; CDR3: CASSSAPGLTYEQYF
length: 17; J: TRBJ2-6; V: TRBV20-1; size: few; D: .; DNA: TGCAGTGCTAGTGCCCCCTCTTCAATCTCTGGGGCCAACGTCCTGACTTTC; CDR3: CSASAPSSISGANVLTF
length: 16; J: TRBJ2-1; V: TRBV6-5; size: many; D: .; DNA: TGTGCCAGCAGTTCCGGAGGGTCTCGAGCTTACAATGAGCAGTTCTTC; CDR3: CASSSGGSRAYNEQFF
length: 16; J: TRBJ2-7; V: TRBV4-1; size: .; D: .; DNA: TGCGCCAGCAGACGAGACAAGGACGGGAGCTCCTACGAGCAGTACTTC; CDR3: CASRRDKDGSSYEQYF
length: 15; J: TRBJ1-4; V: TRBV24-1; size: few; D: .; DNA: TGTGCCACCAGTGATACCCCGGGCAGGGGTGAAAAACTGTTTTTT; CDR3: CATSDTPGRGEKLFF
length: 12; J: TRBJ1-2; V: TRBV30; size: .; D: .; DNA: TGTGCCTGGAGTAGGGCAGGCTATGGCTACACCTTC; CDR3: CAWSRAGYGYTF
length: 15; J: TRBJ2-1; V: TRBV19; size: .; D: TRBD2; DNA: TGTGCCAGTAGTTACGGCGGGAGTAAGCGCAATGAGCAGTTCTTC; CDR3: CASSYGGSKRNEQFF
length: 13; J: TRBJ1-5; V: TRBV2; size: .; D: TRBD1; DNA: TGTGCCAGCAGCGGACAGGGCCTACAGCCCCAGCATTTT; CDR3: CASSGQGLQPQHF
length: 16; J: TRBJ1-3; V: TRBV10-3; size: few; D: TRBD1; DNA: TGTGCCATCAGCGGAGACAGGGGGCGATCTGGAAACACCATATATTTT; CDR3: CAISGDRGRSGNTIYF
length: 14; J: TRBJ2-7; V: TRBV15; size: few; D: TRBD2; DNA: TGTGCCACCAGCAGAACTAGCGGGTGGGGTGAGCAGTACTTC; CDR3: CATSRTSGWGEQYF
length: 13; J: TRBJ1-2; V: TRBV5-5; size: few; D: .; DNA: TGTGCCAGCAGCCAGGACCTAAACTATGGCTACACCTTC; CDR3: CASSQDLNYGYTF
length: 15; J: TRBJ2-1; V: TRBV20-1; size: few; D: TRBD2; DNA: TGCAGTGCTAGAGCCCCCGGACTAGCGGGAGGTTTGCGGTTCTTC; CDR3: CSARAPGLAGGLRFF
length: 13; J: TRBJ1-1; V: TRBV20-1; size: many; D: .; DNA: TGCAGTGCTAGAGCTGGACTGAACACTGAAGCTTTCTTT; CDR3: CSARAGLNTEAFF
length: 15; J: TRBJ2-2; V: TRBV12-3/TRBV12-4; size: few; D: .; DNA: TGTGCCAACCTGCGCACGGGGCAGAACACCGGGGAGCTGTTTTTT; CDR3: CANLRTGQNTGELFF
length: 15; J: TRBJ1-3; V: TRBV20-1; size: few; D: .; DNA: TGCAGTGCCTCCCGGGCCGTCCTCGACGGAAACACCATATATTTT; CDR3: CSASRAVLDGNTIYF
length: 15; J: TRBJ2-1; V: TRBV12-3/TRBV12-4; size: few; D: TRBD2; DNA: TGTGCCAGCAGTTTGGCGCGAGCGGGGTACAATGAGCAGTTCTTC; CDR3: CASSLARAGYNEQFF